The 29 T cell receptor beta chains given below trace back to one sample, sequenced in a study of blood T cells in healthy people across ages. Alongside a J-beta primer mix, a sample-barcoded 5' primer served in a second PCR lasting about 6 to 11 cycles. Using its own MiXCR run on the 5' RACE reads, TCRdb lists one record per CDR3 protein. The data contain some 1,500,000 distinct CDR3 sequences, 35% to 45% of them singletons. The source material was blood. Source of these receptors: a woman aged 18-29 years in good health.

The chain is built from TRBV7-6 and TRBJ2-5, with D possibly being TRBD1 or TRBD2 (5 bases each). V lost 1 base and J lost 7, with 16 bases in between. The germline V gene has CDR1 SGHVS and CDR2 FNYEAQ. The CDR3 has 15 residues. CDR3 sequence reads: CASSLEGSSGMTQYF. The CDR3 DNA reads TGTGCCAGCAGCTTAGAGGGGTCATCGGGGATGACCCAGTACTTC. The full variable domain, rest sourced from reference TRBV7-6 and TRBJ2-5, is GAGVSQSPRYKVTKRGQDVALRCDPISGHVSLYWYRQALGQGPEFLTYFNYEAQQDKSGLPNDRFSAERPEGSISTLTIQRTEQRDSAMYRCASSLEGSSGMTQYFGPGTRLLVL.

On this clonotype itself: This clone may be a read error of a much larger clone one base away. The chain is built from TRBV18 and TRBJ2-3; no clear D. The CDR3 runs 13 residues. The germline V gene has CDR1 KGHSH and CDR2 LQKENI. In nucleotides, the CDR3 is TGTGCCATCTCACCACCGACCACAGATACGCAGTATTTT. Translated, it gives CAISPPTTDTQYF.

The chain has TRBV4-2 and TRBJ2-4, with a tentative D call TRBD2 (5 bases). The better agreement between TRBJ2-7 and the DNA end casts doubt on the J call. CDR1 and CDR2 (germline): LGHNA, YNFKEQ. This CDR3 comprises 14 residues. The CDR3: CASSQELVPPEQYF. The CDR3 DNA follows: TGTGCCAGCAGCCAAGAACTAGTCCCCCCCGAGCAGTACTTC.

This clonotype was seen a few times. J is TRBJ2-3 and V is TRBV30; the match to TRBD2 covers 8 bases. This CDR3 comprises 14 residues. Looked up from germline, CDR1 is GTSNPN and CDR2 is SVGIG (reference sequence). V lost 4 bases to trimming and J lost 5 bases; unmatched junction nucleotides: 8. CDR3 nucleotides: TGTGCCTGGACCCTAGCGGGTTTACGAGATACGCAGTATTTT. Protein product: CAWTLAGLRDTQYF.

This clonotype was detected only a few times. J is TRBJ2-1 and V is TRBV18; D is possibly TRBD2 (6 bases). Germline assignment: CDR1 KGHSH and CDR2 LQKENI. Deletions cut 4 bases from V and 5 bases from J, with 12 bases between. This CDR3 is built from 14 residues. The CDR3 bases are TGTGCCAGCTCACTCCTAGCGAATGACAATGAGCAGTTCTTC. It yields the protein CASSLLANDNEQFF.

This clonotype came up a few times. The chain links TRBV30 to TRBJ1-5, with D possibly matching TRBD1 (5 bases). This CDR3 comprises 15 residues. V was clipped by 1 base and J by 0 bases, with 10 bases between them. Germline V gives CDR1 GTSNPN, CDR2 SVGIG (reference sequence). The DNA of the CDR3 is TGTGCCTGGAGTGCGGGGCGTTATAGCAATCAGCCCCAGCATTTT. Translating it yields CAWSAGRYSNQPQHF.

This clonotype turned up a few times. CDR3 bases: TGTGCCAGCAGCGGACAGGGGTCGAGCTCCTACAATGAGCAGTACTTC. The encoded protein is CASSGQGSSSYNEQYF. V is TRBV6-2 or TRBV6-3 and J is TRBJ2-7, with 9 bases fitting TRBD1. The junction had 16 bases not matched to a gene; V was cut back by 6 bases and J by 7 bases. The CDR3 contains 16 residues. CDR1 is MNHEY and CDR2 is SVGEGT in the germline V gene.

This clonotype was observed a few times. The CDR3 nucleotides read TGTGCCACCAGCAAATCCGACTCTGGGGCCAACGTCCTGACTTTC. Encoded protein: CATSKSDSGANVLTF. The J gene is TRBJ2-6, the V gene TRBV15; D not certain. Looked up from germline, CDR1 is LNHNV and CDR2 is YYDKDF (reference sequence). This CDR3 contains 15 residues. The V end lost 4 bases, the J end lost 0 bases, and 7 bases lay between the germline ends. Full variable domain (remainder filled in from reference TRBV15 and TRBJ2-6): DAMVIQNPRYQVTQFGKPVTLSCSQTLNHNVMYWYQQKSSQAPKLLFHYYDKDFNNEADTPDNFQSRRPNTSFCFLDIRSPGLGDTAMYLCATSKSDSGANVLTFGAGSRLTVL.

This clonotype was seen ten or more times. The CDR3 DNA follows: TGTGCCAGCAGCAGGGGACAGAACACTGAAGCTTTCTTT. Translated: CASSRGQNTEAFF. The chain combines TRBV7-2 with TRBJ1-1; the D gene is possibly TRBD1 (6 bases). V was shortened by 5 bases and J by 1 base, with 8 bases between the two germline ends. CDR1 is SGHTA, CDR2 FQGNSA, per germline. The CDR3 has 13 residues.

The rearrangement joins TRBV7-9 to TRBJ2-5; D is perhaps TRBD1 (6 bases). Deletions cut 4 bases from V and 5 bases from J, with 14 bases between. The V gene's germline CDR1 is SEHNR and CDR2 FQNEAQ (reference sequence). The CDR3 is made up of 14 amino acids. DNA for the CDR3: TGTGCCAGCAGCTCCCTACAGGGTTTGGAGACCCAGTACTTC. Its protein is CASSSLQGLETQYF.

This clonotype was detected a few times. This chain connects TRBV7-2 to TRBJ2-7; maybe TRBD2 (5 bases). Germline lookup yields CDR1 SGHTA and CDR2 FQGNSA. Trimming stripped 1 base from V and 1 base from J, with 8 bases between. CDR3 length: 14 residues. The CDR3 reads CASSLDWESYEQYF. For the CDR3, the DNA is TGTGCCAGCAGCTTAGATTGGGAGTCCTACGAGCAGTACTTC.

This chain links TRBV20-1 with TRBJ2-7, with 10 bases that match TRBD1. Germline CDR1 DFQATT, CDR2 SNEGSKA (reference sequence). J lost 0 bases, V lost 3 bases, and 2 bases had no gene match. This CDR3 region has 14 residues. CDR3 bases: TGCAGTGCTAGCGGGACAGGGGTCTCCTACGAGCAGTACTTC. Protein sequence: CSASGTGVSYEQYF.

This chain uses TRBV6-1 with TRBJ1-5; D may be TRBD1 (5 bases). Deletions cut 0 bases from V and 3 bases from J, with 12 bases between. The CDR3 sequence is 16 residues long. Germline CDR1 MNHNS, CDR2 SASEGT. The CDR3 region has the DNA TGTGCCAGCAGTGAAGCGCGCGTCAGGGACAATCAGCCCCAGCATTTT. It is translated as CASSEARVRDNQPQHF.

This chain connects TRBV6-5 to TRBJ1-1; D ambiguous. This CDR3 comprises 15 residues. Per the germline V gene, CDR1 is MNHEY and CDR2 is SVGAGI. Trimming took off 0 bases at V and 6 bases at J, with 14 bases between the two ends. The CDR3 nucleotides read TGTGCCAGCAGTTACTCCTTCGGAGTAGGTCCTGAAGCTTTCTTT. It specifies CASSYSFGVGPEAFF.

The CDR3 nucleotides read TGCAGTGCCAGGGCGACTAGGCAAGGGAATGAGCAGTTCTTC. Translating it yields CSARATRQGNEQFF. The chain combines TRBV20-1 with TRBJ2-1; tentative D call: TRBD2 (6 bases). Trimming shortened V by 6 bases and J by 7 bases, and 19 bases separated the two germline ends. Germline values: CDR1 DFQATT, CDR2 SNEGSKA (reference sequence). The CDR3 runs to 14 residues.

This clonotype was seen a handful of times. CDR3 protein: CASYRDTSPAFF. The CDR3 nucleotides read TGTGCCTCTTACCGGGACACCTCCCCCGCTTTCTTT. V gene TRBV30 combines with J gene TRBJ1-1; D perhaps matches TRBD1 (6 bases). V was shortened by 7 bases and J by 11 bases, with 20 bases between the two germline ends. CDR1 and CDR2 from the germline V gene are GTSNPN and SVGIG (reference sequence). This CDR3 is built from 12 residues.

This clonotype was counted at least ten times. This chain links TRBV7-9 with TRBJ2-6; TRBD1 is a possible D gene (5 bases). The CDR3 extends over 15 amino acids. Trimming removed 3 bases from V and 0 bases from J, with 6 bases in between. Germline V gene data show CDR1 as SEHNR and CDR2 as FQNEAQ (reference sequence). CDR3: CASSLTVSGANVLTF. The CDR3 DNA follows: TGTGCCAGCAGCTTGACAGTCTCTGGGGCCAACGTCCTGACTTTC. The full variable domain, its missing parts supplied by reference TRBV7-9 and TRBJ2-6, is DTGVSQNPRHKITKRGQNVTFRCDPISEHNRLYWYRQTLGQGPEFLTYFQNEAQLEKSRLLSDRFSAERPKGSFSTLEIQRTEQGDSAMYLCASSLTVSGANVLTFGAGSRLTVL.

This clonotype was seen a handful of times. The chain couples TRBV4-2 to TRBJ1-5, with D perhaps matching TRBD1 (6 bases). The CDR3 is 14 amino acids. V dropped 3 bases and J dropped 7 bases, with 13 bases sitting between them. Germline V lookup: CDR1 LGHNA, CDR2 YNFKEQ. The CDR3: CASSHQGSSQPQHF. DNA of the CDR3: TGTGCCAGCAGCCATCAGGGGTCAAGCCAGCCCCAGCATTTT.

The gene calls are TRBV13 and TRBJ2-5; possible D gene TRBD1, 6 bases. The germline V gene encodes CDR1 PRHDT and CDR2 FYEKMQ (reference sequence). V lost 3 bases to trimming and J lost 4 bases, with 15 bases between them. There are 15 residues in the CDR3. CDR3 in amino acids: CASSFSGTNVETQYF. The CDR3 region has the DNA TGTGCCAGCAGCTTTTCCGGGACAAACGTAGAGACCCAGTACTTC.

V and J are TRBV14 and TRBJ2-7; no firm D call. Looked up from germline, CDR1 is SGHDN and CDR2 is FVKESK. The CDR3 consists of 13 residues. Trimming pared 1 base from V and 6 bases from J, leaving 10 bases between. For the CDR3, the DNA is TGTGCCAGCAGCCAAGGACCCTGGTCCGAGCAGTACTTC. As protein: CASSQGPWSEQYF.

This sequence joins TRBV7-9 and TRBJ1-4; the match to TRBD1 covers 7 bases. Per the germline V gene, CDR1 is SEHNR and CDR2 is FQNEAQ (reference sequence). The CDR3 runs 14 residues. V lost 5 bases, J lost 7 bases, and 7 bases stayed unmatched. The CDR3 nucleotides are TGTGCCAGCAGCCCACAGGGGCTCCTTGAAAAACTGTTTTTT. Translating gives CASSPQGLLEKLFF.

Note on this clonotype: This clone may be a read error of a much larger clone one base away. The CDR3, as DNA: TGTGCCAGCAGCTTAGTTGGACAGCATAATGAAAATCTGTTTTTT. It specifies CASSLVGQHNENLFF. The chain couples TRBV7-2 to TRBJ1-4; possible D gene TRBD1, 6 bases. CDR1 SGHTA and CDR2 FQGNSA come from the germline V gene. CDR3 length: 15 residues.

About this clonotype itself: A read error may explain this, as a much larger clone is one base away. The J gene is TRBJ2-5, the V gene TRBV9, with D possibly matching TRBD1 (6 bases). The J call may be incorrect, as the DNA end agrees better with TRBJ2-7. Germline CDR1 is SGDLS and CDR2 is YYNGEE. The CDR3 covers 14 residues. The CDR3 region is CACSVAGATYEQYF. The CDR3 DNA follows: TGTGCCTGCAGCGTAGCAGGGGCGACCTACGAGCAGTACTTC.

The rearrangement links TRBV29-1 to TRBJ1-2; D not certain. CDR1 and CDR2 from the germline V gene are SQVTM and ANQGSEA. This CDR3 has 11 residues. The V end lost 4 bases, the J end lost 4 bases, and 7 bases lay between the germline ends. This chain's CDR3 is CSVAAGYGYTF. The CDR3 DNA reads TGCAGCGTTGCCGCAGGCTATGGCTACACCTTC. Combining the CDR3 with reference TRBV29-1 and TRBJ1-2 gives the whole variable domain SAVISQKPSRDICQRGTSLTIQCQVDSQVTMMFWYRQQPGQSLTLIATANQGSEATYESGFVIDKFPISRPNLTFSTLTVSNMSPEDSSIYLCSVAAGYGYTFGSGTRLTVV.

The chain couples TRBV20-1 to TRBJ2-4; D perhaps matches TRBD1 (5 bases). The CDR3 has 14 residues. The V gene lost 1 base and the J gene lost 4 bases, with 11 bases spanning the gap. Germline V gene lookup returns CDR1 DFQATT and CDR2 SNEGSKA (reference sequence). CDR3 residues: CSARGLQGKNIQYF. The DNA for the CDR3 is TGCAGTGCTAGAGGGCTGCAGGGTAAAAACATTCAGTACTTC.

The table lists this clonotype with a few counts. The chain uses TRBV7-9 and TRBJ2-5; 7 bases agree with TRBD2. V dropped 1 base and J dropped 11; count of bases not matched to a gene: 10. This CDR3 contains 14 residues. Germline V CDR1 and CDR2: SEHNR, FQNEAQ (reference sequence). The CDR3: CASSLGGGFNEQYF. CDR3 coding DNA: TGTGCCAGCAGCTTAGGGGGGGGGTTCAATGAGCAGTACTTC.

This clonotype was seen more than once but under ten times. This sequence joins TRBV29-1 and TRBJ2-1; 9 bases agree with TRBD2. CDR1 and CDR2 (germline): SQVTM, ANQGSEA. Trimming at V came to 4 bases and at J to 9 bases, leaving 7 bases not matched to a gene. The CDR3 has 13 residues. The DNA of the CDR3 is TGCAGCGTTGTGGGCGGGAGGGCCATTGAGCAGTTCTTC. This codes for CSVVGGRAIEQFF.

J is TRBJ2-7 and V is TRBV20-1, with a weak D call TRBD1 (6 bases). V dropped 1 base and J dropped 3 bases, with 13 bases sitting between them. Germline assignment: CDR1 DFQATT and CDR2 SNEGSKA (reference sequence). This CDR3 contains 14 residues. CDR3 amino acids: CSARAGQSIYEQYF. Written as DNA, the CDR3 is TGCAGTGCTAGAGCAGGACAGTCTATCTACGAGCAGTACTTC.

This rearrangement joins TRBV20-1 to TRBJ1-6; no reliable D call. The V and J ends lost 3 bases and 6 bases respectively, with 9 bases between them. CDR1 DFQATT and CDR2 SNEGSKA come from the germline V gene (reference sequence). The CDR3 spans 13 residues. CDR3 bases: TGCAGTGCTAGTGCAGATACTAATTCACCCCTCCACTTT. Amino acids: CSASADTNSPLHF.